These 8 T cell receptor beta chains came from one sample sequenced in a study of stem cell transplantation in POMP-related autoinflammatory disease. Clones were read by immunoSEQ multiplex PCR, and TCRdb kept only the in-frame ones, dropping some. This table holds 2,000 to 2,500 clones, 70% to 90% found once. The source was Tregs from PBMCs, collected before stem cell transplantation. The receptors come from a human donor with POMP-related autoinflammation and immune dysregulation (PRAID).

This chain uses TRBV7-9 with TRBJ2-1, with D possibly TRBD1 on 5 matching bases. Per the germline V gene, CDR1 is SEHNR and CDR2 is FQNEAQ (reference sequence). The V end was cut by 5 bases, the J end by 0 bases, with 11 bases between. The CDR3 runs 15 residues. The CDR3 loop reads CASSLQVSSYNEQFF. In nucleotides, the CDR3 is TGTGCCAGCAGCCTACAGGTTAGCTCCTACAATGAGCAGTTCTTC.

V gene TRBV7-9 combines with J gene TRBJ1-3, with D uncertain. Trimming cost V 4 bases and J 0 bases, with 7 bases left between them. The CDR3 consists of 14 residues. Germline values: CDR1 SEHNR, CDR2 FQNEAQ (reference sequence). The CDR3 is CASSSGPSGNTIYF. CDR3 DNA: TGTGCCAGCAGCTCCGGGCCCTCTGGAAACACCATATATTTT.

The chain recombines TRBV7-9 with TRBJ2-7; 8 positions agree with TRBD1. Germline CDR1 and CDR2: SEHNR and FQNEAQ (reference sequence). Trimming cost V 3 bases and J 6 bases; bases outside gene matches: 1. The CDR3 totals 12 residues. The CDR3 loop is CASSFTGGEQYF. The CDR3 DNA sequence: TGTGCCAGCAGCTTTACAGGGGGCGAGCAGTACTTC.

The CDR3 nucleotides are TGTGCCAGCAGTGAAGGGGGTGTGGACACCTACGAGCAGTACTTC. Amino acids: CASSEGGVDTYEQYF. This chain joins TRBV6-1 and TRBJ2-7, with D possibly TRBD1 on 5 matching bases. V was clipped by 1 base and J by 2 bases, with 12 bases between them. Germline CDR1 MNHNS, CDR2 SASEGT. CDR3 size: 15 residues.

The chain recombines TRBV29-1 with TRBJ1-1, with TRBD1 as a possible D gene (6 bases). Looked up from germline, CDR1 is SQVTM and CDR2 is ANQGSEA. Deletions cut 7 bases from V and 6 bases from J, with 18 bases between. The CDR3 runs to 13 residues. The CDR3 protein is CSALASGTSEAFF. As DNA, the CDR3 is TGCAGCGCCTTAGCGTCCGGGACATCTGAAGCTTTCTTT.

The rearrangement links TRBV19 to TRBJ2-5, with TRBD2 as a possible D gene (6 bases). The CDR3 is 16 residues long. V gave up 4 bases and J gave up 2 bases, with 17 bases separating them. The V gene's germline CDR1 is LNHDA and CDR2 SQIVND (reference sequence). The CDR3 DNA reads TGTGCCAGTAGTACTCACTACGACGGGGGTCAAGAGACCCAGTACTTC. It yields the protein CASSTHYDGGQETQYF.

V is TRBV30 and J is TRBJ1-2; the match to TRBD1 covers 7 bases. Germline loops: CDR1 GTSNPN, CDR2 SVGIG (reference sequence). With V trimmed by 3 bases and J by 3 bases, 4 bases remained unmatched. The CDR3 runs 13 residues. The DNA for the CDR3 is TGTGCCTGGAGATGGGGGACAGACTATGGCTACACCTTC. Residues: CAWRWGTDYGYTF.

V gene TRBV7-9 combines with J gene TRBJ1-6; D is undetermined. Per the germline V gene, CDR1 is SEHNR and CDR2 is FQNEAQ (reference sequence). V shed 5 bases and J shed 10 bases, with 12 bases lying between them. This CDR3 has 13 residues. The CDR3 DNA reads TGTGCCAGCAGCCCAAGCGGTCAGTCACCCCTCCACTTT. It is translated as CASSPSGQSPLHF.